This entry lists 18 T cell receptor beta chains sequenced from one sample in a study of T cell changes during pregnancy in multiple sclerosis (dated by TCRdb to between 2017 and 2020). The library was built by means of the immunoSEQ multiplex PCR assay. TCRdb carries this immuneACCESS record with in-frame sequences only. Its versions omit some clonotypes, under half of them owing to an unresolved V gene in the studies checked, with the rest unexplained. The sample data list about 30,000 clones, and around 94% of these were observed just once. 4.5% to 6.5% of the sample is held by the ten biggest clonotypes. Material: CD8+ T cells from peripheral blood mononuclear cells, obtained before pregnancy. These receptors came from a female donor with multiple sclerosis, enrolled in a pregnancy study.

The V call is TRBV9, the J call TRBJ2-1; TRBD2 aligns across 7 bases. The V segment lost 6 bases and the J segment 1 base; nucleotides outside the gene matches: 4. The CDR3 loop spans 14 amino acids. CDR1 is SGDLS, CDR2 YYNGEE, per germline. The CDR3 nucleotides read TGTGCCAGCACCGGGGAGGGGTCCTACAATGAGCAGTTCTTC. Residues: CASTGEGSYNEQFF.

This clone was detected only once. CDR3 sequence: CASSPREASGYLSNEQFF. As DNA, the CDR3 is TGTGCCAGCTCACCTCGAGAGGCCAGCGGATACCTATCCAATGAGCAGTTCTTC. The chain is built from TRBV18 and TRBJ2-1, with D tentatively TRBD2 (5 bases). CDR3 length: 18 residues. The germline gives CDR1 KGHSH, CDR2 LQKENI. V was trimmed by 3 bases and J by 6 bases, leaving 24 bases between them.

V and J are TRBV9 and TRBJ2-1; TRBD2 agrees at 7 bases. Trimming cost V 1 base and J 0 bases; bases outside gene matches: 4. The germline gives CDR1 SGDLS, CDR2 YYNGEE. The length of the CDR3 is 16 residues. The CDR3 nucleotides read TGTGCCAGCAGCGTAAGCGGGGCAGTCTCCTACAATGAGCAGTTCTTC. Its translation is CASSVSGAVSYNEQFF. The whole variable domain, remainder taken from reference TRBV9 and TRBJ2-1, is DSGVTQTPKHLITATGQRVTLRCSPRSGDLSVYWYQQSLDQGLQFLIQYYNGEERAKGNILERFSAQQFPDLHSELNLSSLELGDSALYFCASSVSGAVSYNEQFFGPGTRLTVL.

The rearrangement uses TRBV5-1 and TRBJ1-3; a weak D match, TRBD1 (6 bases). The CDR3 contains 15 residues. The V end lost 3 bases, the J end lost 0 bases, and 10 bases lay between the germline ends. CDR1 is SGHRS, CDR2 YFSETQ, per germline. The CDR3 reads CASSWDTSSGNTIYF. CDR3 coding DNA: TGCGCCAGCAGCTGGGACACCAGCTCTGGAAACACCATATATTTT.

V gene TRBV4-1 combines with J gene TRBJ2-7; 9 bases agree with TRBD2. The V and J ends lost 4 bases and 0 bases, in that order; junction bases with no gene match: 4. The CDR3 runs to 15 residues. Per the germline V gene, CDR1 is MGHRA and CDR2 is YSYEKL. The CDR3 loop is CASSPLAGDSYEQYF. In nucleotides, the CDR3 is TGCGCCAGCAGCCCTTTAGCGGGGGACTCCTACGAGCAGTACTTC.

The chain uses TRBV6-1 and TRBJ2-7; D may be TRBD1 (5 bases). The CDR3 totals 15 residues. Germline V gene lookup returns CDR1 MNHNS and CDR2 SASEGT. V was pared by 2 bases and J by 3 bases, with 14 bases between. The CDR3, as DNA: TGTGCCAGCAGTGAATTGCGGCAGGGCCTCTACGAGCAGTACTTC. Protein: CASSELRQGLYEQYF.

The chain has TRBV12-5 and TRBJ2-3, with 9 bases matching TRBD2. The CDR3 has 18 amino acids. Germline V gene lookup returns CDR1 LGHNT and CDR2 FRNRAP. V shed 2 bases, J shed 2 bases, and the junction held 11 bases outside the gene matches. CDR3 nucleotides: TGTGCTAGTGGTTTGCCCCCTGAGGTAGCGGGGGACACAGATACGCAGTATTTT. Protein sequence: CASGLPPEVAGDTDTQYF.

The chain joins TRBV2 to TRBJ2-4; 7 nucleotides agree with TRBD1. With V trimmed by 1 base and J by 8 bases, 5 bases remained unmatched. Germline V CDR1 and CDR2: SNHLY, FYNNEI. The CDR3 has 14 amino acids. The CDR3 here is CASSEGQGLDIQYF. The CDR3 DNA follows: TGTGCCAGCAGTGAAGGACAGGGTCTGGACATTCAGTACTTC.

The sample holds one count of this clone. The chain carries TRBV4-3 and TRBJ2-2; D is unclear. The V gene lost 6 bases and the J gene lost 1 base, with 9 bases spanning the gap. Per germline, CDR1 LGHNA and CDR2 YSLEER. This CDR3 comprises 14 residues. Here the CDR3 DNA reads TGCGCCAGCAGGGTCTTACTGAACACCGGGGAGCTGTTTTTT. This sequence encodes CASRVLLNTGELFF.

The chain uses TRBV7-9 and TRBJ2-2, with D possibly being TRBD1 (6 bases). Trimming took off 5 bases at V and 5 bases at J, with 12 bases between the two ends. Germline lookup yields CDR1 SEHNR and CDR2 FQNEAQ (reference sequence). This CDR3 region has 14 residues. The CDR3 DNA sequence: TGTGCCAGCAGCCAACTAGGGGGAACCGGGGAGCTGTTTTTT. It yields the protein CASSQLGGTGELFF. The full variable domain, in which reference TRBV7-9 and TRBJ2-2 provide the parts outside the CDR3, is DTGVSQNPRHKITKRGQNVTFRCDPISEHNRLYWYRQTLGQGPEFLTYFQNEAQLEKSRLLSDRFSAERPKGSFSTLEIQRTEQGDSAMYLCASSQLGGTGELFFGEGSRLTVL.

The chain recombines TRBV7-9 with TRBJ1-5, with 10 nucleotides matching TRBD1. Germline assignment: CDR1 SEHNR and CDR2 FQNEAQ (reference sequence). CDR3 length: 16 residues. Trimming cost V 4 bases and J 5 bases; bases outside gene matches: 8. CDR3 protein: CASSSTGTGVYQPQHF. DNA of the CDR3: TGTGCCAGCAGCTCAACCGGGACAGGGGTCTATCAGCCCCAGCATTTT.

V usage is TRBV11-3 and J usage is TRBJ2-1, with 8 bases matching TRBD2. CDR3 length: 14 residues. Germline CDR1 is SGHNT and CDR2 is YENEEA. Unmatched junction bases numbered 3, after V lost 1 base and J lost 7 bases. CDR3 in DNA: TGTGCCAGCAGCTTAGCGGGGGGGAGGAATGAGCAGTTCTTC. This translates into CASSLAGGRNEQFF.

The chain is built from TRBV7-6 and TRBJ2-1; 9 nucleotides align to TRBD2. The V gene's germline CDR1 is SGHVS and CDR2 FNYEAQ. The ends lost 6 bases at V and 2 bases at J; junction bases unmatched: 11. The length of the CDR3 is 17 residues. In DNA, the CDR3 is TGTGCCAGCAGTCCCCCACTAGCGGGCTCCCCCTACAATGAGCAGTTCTTC. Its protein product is CASSPPLAGSPYNEQFF.

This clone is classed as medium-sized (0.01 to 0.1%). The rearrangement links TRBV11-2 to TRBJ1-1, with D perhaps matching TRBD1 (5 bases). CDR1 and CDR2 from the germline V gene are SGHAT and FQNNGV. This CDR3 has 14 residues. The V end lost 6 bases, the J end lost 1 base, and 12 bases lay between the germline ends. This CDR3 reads CASRPTTANTEAFF. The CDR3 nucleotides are TGTGCCAGCAGACCGACGACAGCGAACACTGAAGCTTTCTTT. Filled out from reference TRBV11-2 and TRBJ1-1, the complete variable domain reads EAGVAQSPRYKIIEKRQSVAFWCNPISGHATLYWYQQILGQGPKLLIQFQNNGVVDDSQLPKDRFSAERLKGVDSTLKIQPAKLEDSAVYLCASRPTTANTEAFFGQGTRLTVV.

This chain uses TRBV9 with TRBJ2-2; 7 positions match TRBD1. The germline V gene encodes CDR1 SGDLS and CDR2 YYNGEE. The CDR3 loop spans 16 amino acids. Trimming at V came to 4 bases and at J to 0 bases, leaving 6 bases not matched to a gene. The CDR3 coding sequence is TGTGCCAGCAGCACCGGACAGGTCTCGAACACCGGGGAGCTGTTTTTT. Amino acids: CASSTGQVSNTGELFF.

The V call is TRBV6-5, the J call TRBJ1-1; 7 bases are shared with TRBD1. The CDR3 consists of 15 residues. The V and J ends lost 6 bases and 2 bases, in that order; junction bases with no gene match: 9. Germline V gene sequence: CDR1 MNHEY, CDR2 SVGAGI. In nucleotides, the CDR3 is TGTGCCAGCAGCCCCTCGGGACAGACAAACACTGAAGCTTTCTTT. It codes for CASSPSGQTNTEAFF.

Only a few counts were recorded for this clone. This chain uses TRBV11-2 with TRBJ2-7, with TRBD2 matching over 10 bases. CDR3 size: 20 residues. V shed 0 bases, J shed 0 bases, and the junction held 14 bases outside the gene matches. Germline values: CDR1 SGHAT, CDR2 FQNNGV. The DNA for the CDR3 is TGTGCCAGCAGCTTAGAGTTGGTCTCTAGCGGGGGCCCCAGCTCCTACGAGCAGTACTTC. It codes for CASSLELVSSGGPSSYEQYF.

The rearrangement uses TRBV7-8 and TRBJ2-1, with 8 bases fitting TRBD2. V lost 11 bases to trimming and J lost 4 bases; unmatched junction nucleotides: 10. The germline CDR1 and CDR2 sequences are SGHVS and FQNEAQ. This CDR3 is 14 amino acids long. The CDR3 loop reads CAASGSGDYNEQFF. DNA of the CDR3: TGTGCCGCGTCCGGTAGCGGGGATTACAATGAGCAGTTCTTC.